This is a list of T cell receptor beta chains from one sample in a study of Ad26.COV2.S vaccination and SARS-CoV-2 variants. Data came from immunoSEQ multiplex PCR; TCRdb stores just in-frame clones and leaves some out. The repertoire holds about 350,000 clones, 80% to 90% seen once, with roughly 3.1% in the top ten. Sequenced here: peripheral blood, sampled in a trial of Ad26.COV2.S vaccine versus placebo. These receptors all come from a person aged 18-65 years who received the Ad26.COV2.S COVID-19 vaccine or a placebo. Each CDR3 is given with its conserved first and last residue. Fields, in order: J gene, D gene, clone size, V gene, CDR3 DNA, CDR3 protein. D genes are given only for firm matches. Clone sizes are given selectively: once, few, many, or a class where the clone is expanded.

>TRBJ2-5|NA|NA|TRBV20-1
TGCAGTGGACTATCCCAAGAGACCCAGTACTTC
CSGLSQETQYF
>TRBJ2-3|NA|NA|TRBV10-3
TGTGCCATCACCGAACCAGACACAGATACGCAGTATTTT
CAITEPDTDTQYF
>TRBJ2-3|NA|NA|TRBV21-1
TGTGCCAGCAGCACCGAAAGAGGCAGGGACACAGATACGCAGTATTTT
CASSTERGRDTDTQYF
>TRBJ2-7|NA|NA|TRBV5-4
TGTGCCAGCAGCCGTGGGTGGGCCGGGTACGAGCAGTACTTC
CASSRGWAGYEQYF
>TRBJ2-5|NA|NA|TRBV7-2
TGTGCCAGCAGCTTAGTCGGGGCTGAGACCCAGTACTTC
CASSLVGAETQYF
>TRBJ2-5|TRBD1|NA|TRBV5-1
TGCGCCAGCAGCTCGACAGGGGTCCAAGAGACCCAGTACTTC
CASSSTGVQETQYF
>TRBJ1-6|NA|NA|TRBV7-9
TGTGCCAGCAGCCCGACGGTCGGCTCCTATAATTCACCCCTCCACTTT
CASSPTVGSYNSPLHF
>TRBJ2-7|TRBD2|NA|TRBV4-1
TGCGCCAGCAGTCGGGGGGCCTACGAGCAGTACTTC
CASSRGAYEQYF
>TRBJ1-1|NA|NA|TRBV5-1
TGCGCCAGCAGCTTCGCGTGGAGGAACACTGAAGCTTTCTTT
CASSFAWRNTEAFF
>TRBJ1-6|TRBD1|NA|TRBV5-5
TGTGCCAGCAGCTTTGACAGGGGTTCACCCCTCCACTTT
CASSFDRGSPLHF
>TRBJ2-3|NA|NA|TRBV25-1
TGTGCCAGCGCCTTCCGAATAAGGGTCGGAGATACGCAGTATTTT
CASAFRIRVGDTQYF
>TRBJ2-7|TRBD1|NA|TRBV19
TGTGCCAGTAGTATTTGGGACAGGTCCTACGAGCAGTACTTC
CASSIWDRSYEQYF
>TRBJ2-2|NA|few|TRBV4-1
TGCGCCAGCAGCCCCCCCCCACCCGGGGAGCTGTTTTTT
CASSPPPPGELFF
>TRBJ2-7|TRBD2|NA|TRBV6-2/TRBV6-3
TGTGCCAGCAGTTACTGGGACTACAATTCCTACGAGCAGTACTTC
CASSYWDYNSYEQYF
>TRBJ2-7|NA|NA|TRBV29-1
TGCAGCGTTGACGAGTCCTACGAGCAGTACTTC
CSVDESYEQYF
>TRBJ2-1|NA|NA|TRBV3-1/TRBV3-2
TGTGCCAGCAGCCCCGGAAATGAGCAGTTCTTC
CASSPGNEQFF
>TRBJ1-1|TRBD1|NA|TRBV6-2/TRBV6-3
TGTGCCAGCAGTACGACAGGGATGAACACTGAAGCTTTCTTT
CASSTTGMNTEAFF
>TRBJ2-1|TRBD1|NA|TRBV19
TGTGCCAGTACCCCGGACAGGGGCAATGAGCAGTTCTTC
CASTPDRGNEQFF
>TRBJ2-2|TRBD1|NA|TRBV9
TGTGCCAGCAGCGACCGGGACAGGGGTCGGCGAGGCACCGGGGAGCTGTTTTTT
CASSDRDRGRRGTGELFF
>TRBJ2-7|NA|NA|TRBV29-1
TGCAGCGTTGAAGTTTCTGGCTACGAGCAGTACTTC
CSVEVSGYEQYF
>TRBJ1-1|NA|NA|TRBV7-9
TGTGCCAGCAGCTTTGGGCTAAACACTGAAGCTTTCTTT
CASSFGLNTEAFF
>TRBJ1-4|NA|NA|TRBV5-6
TGTGCCAGCAGCTTGGAGATCCGGGGTAAAACTAATGAAAAACTGTTTTTT
CASSLEIRGKTNEKLFF
>TRBJ2-7|TRBD1|NA|TRBV2
TGTGCCAGCAGTGGGACAGGGGGCTACTCCCACGAGCAGTACTTC
CASSGTGGYSHEQYF
>TRBJ2-1|TRBD2|NA|TRBV5-1
TGCGCCAGCAGCTTTCTGTTAGCGGGAGACACGTACAATGAGCAGTTCTTC
CASSFLLAGDTYNEQFF
>TRBJ2-3|NA|NA|TRBV7-8
TGTGCCAGCAGCCCCACAGATACGCAGTATTTT
CASSPTDTQYF
>TRBJ2-5|NA|NA|TRBV15
TGTGCCACCAGCAGAGTGGGGATACAAGAGACCCAGTACTTC
CATSRVGIQETQYF
>TRBJ2-3|TRBD1|NA|TRBV27
TGTGCCAGCAGTGATACCGGGACAGGGGGCACAGATACGCAGTATTTT
CASSDTGTGGTDTQYF
>TRBJ1-4|NA|NA|TRBV4-1
TGCGCCAGCAGCCAAGATCCTAATGAAAAACTGTTTTTT
CASSQDPNEKLFF
>TRBJ1-1|NA|NA|TRBV19
TGTGCCAGTAAATCCTTTCGATCGATGAACACTGAAGCTTTCTTT
CASKSFRSMNTEAFF
>TRBJ1-1|NA|NA|TRBV7-2
TGTGCCAGCAGACTTAGGGAGAACACTGAAGCTTTCTTT
CASRLRENTEAFF
>TRBJ2-1|TRBD2|NA|TRBV7-9
TGTGCCAGCAGCTTAGGGCTAGCGGGGATCCATGAGCAGTTCTTC
CASSLGLAGIHEQFF
>TRBJ2-7|NA|once|TRBV18
TGTGCCAGCTCATCAAGTACCTACGAGCAGTACTTC
CASSSSTYEQYF
>TRBJ1-1|TRBD1|NA|TRBV30
TGTGCCTGGAGTGAACAGGGGGGCGGGATAACTGAAGCTTTCTTT
CAWSEQGGGITEAFF
>TRBJ1-5|NA|few|TRBV19
TGTGCCAGTAGGGCACCCGGGGAGGACCAGCCCCAGCATTTT
CASRAPGEDQPQHF
>TRBJ2-7|NA|NA|TRBV18
TGTGCCAGCTCACCACCAGGGGACCCCGTTCAGTACTTC
CASSPPGDPVQYF
>TRBJ2-7|NA|NA|TRBV28
TGTGCCAGCAGTTTGGGCTTCTACGAGCAGTACTTC
CASSLGFYEQYF
>TRBJ1-2|TRBD1|NA|TRBV6-6
TGTGCCAGCAGTTATTTGGGGACAGCCTATGGCTACACCTTC
CASSYLGTAYGYTF
>TRBJ2-1|TRBD1|NA|TRBV10-2
TGCGCCACCACAGTCGGGACAGGGGGCAATGAGCAGTTCTTC
CATTVGTGGNEQFF
>TRBJ2-3|TRBD2|once|TRBV27
TGTGCCAGCAGTTTACTAGCGGGAGGACCAGATACGCAGTATTTT
CASSLLAGGPDTQYF
>TRBJ2-3|NA|NA|TRBV7-6
TGTGCCAGCAGCCCGTCGGCTGGGGGAGCAGATACGCAGTATTTT
CASSPSAGGADTQYF
>TRBJ2-3|TRBD2|NA|TRBV2
TGTGCCAGCAGTGAGCTAGCGGGGACTTTGTATAGCACAGATACGCAGTATTTT
CASSELAGTLYSTDTQYF
>TRBJ2-2|NA|NA|TRBV11-3
TGTGCCAGCAGCTTAGAGGACCCGAAGGGATTTACCGGGGAGCTGTTTTTT
CASSLEDPKGFTGELFF
>TRBJ2-7|TRBD1|NA|TRBV28
TGTGCCAGCAGAACCACCGGTGAGGGACAGGGGGCCCGTGAGCAGTACTTC
CASRTTGEGQGAREQYF
>TRBJ2-1|TRBD2|few|TRBV28
TGTGCCAGCAGGGGACTAGCGGGAGGGGGCTCCTACAATGAGCAGTTCTTC
CASRGLAGGGSYNEQFF
>TRBJ2-1|TRBD2|NA|TRBV11-3
TGTGCCAGCAGCTTAGTTGGCGGGGGAAGCAATGAGCAGTTCTTC
CASSLVGGGSNEQFF
>TRBJ2-1|NA|NA|TRBV7-9
TGTGCCAGCAGCTTTGGGGGGTACAATGAGCAGTTCTTC
CASSFGGYNEQFF
>TRBJ2-7|NA|NA|TRBV18
TGTGCCAGCTCTACAGGGTTGGACGAGCAGTACTTC
CASSTGLDEQYF
>TRBJ1-2|TRBD1|NA|TRBV5-8
TGTGCCAGCAGCGACACAGGGGTTCGCGGCTACACCTTC
CASSDTGVRGYTF
>TRBJ2-5|TRBD2|NA|TRBV5-1
TGCGCCAGCAGCTTTAATATCGGGGGGGCAGAGACCCAGTACTTC
CASSFNIGGAETQYF
>TRBJ1-5|NA|many|TRBV6-6
TGTGCCAGCAGTTACCCGGGACATAGCAATCAGCCCCAGCATTTT
CASSYPGHSNQPQHF
>TRBJ2-5|NA|NA|TRBV3-1/TRBV3-2
TGTGCCAGCAGCCGGGGGCGGGGGCCTCAAGAGACCCAGTACTTC
CASSRGRGPQETQYF
>TRBJ2-1|TRBD2|once|TRBV10-3
TGTGCCATCAGTGAACTCAGCGGGACCAACAATGAGCAGTTCTTC
CAISELSGTNNEQFF
>TRBJ2-7|NA|NA|TRBV9
TGTGCCAGCAGCGTAGGCGGGGACTACGAGCAGTACTTC
CASSVGGDYEQYF
>TRBJ2-6|TRBD1|NA|TRBV14
TGTGCCAGCAGCCCCGGACAGGGTTTCTCTGGGGCCAACGTCCTGACTTTC
CASSPGQGFSGANVLTF
>TRBJ1-2|NA|few|TRBV5-1
TGCGCCAGCAGCTTGGCCCCTGAGAATGGCTACACCTTC
CASSLAPENGYTF
>TRBJ2-7|NA|NA|TRBV5-1
TGCGCCAGCAGGGTGGACCCGCGGAGCGAGCAGTACTTC
CASRVDPRSEQYF
>TRBJ2-7|TRBD1|few|TRBV6-5
TGTGCCACGACAGGGGTCCTTAACTACGAGCAGTACTTC
CATTGVLNYEQYF
>TRBJ1-2|TRBD1|NA|TRBV19
TGTGCCAGCGCGGACAGGGGGGTCTATGGCTACACCTTC
CASADRGVYGYTF
>TRBJ2-1|NA|NA|TRBV25-1
TGTGCCAGCAGTGAACTCAGTGAGCAGTTCTTC
CASSELSEQFF